This T cell receptor beta chain came from a study of identical twins' blood T cells. Using its own MiXCR run on the 5' RACE reads, TCRdb lists one record per CDR3 protein. The sample has roughly 340,000 distinct CDR3 sequences, over 25% seen once. This CDR3 region has 14 residues. Unmatched junction bases numbered 4, after V lost 4 bases and J lost 2 bases. The V gene's germline CDR1 is ENHRY and CDR2 SYGVKD. This clonotype was recorded a few times. This clonotype originated in a woman aged 18 to 55 in good health. The V and J genes are TRBV10-3 and TRBJ1-1, with 7 nucleotides matching TRBD1. The sequenced material came from PBMCs. The CDR3 sequence is CAISGQGPNTEAFF. The CDR3 DNA is TGTGCCATCAGTGGACAGGGACCTAACACTGAAGCTTTCTTT.